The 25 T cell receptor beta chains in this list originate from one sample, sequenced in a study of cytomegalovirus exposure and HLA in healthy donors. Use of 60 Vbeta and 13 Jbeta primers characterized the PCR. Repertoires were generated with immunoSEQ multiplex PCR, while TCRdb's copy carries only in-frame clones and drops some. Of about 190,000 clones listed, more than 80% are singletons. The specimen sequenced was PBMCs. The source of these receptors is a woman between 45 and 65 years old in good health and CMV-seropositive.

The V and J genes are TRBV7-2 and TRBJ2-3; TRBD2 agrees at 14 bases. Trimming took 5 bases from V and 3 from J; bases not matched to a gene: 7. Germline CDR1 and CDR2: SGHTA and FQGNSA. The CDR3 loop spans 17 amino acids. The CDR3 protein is CASSERLAGGWTDTQYF. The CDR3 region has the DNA TGTGCCAGCAGCGAGCGACTAGCGGGGGGGTGGACAGATACGCAGTATTTT.

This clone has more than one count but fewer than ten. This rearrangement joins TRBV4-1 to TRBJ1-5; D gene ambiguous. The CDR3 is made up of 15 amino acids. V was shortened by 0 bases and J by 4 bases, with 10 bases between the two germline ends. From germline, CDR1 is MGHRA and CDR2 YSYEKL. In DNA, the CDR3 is TGCGCCAGCAGCCAAGAGGGTCAGACTAATCAGCCCCAGCATTTT. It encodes CASSQEGQTNQPQHF.

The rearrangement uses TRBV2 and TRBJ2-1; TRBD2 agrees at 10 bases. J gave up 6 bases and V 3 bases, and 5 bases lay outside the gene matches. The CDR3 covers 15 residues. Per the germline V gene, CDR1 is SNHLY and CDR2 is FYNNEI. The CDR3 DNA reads TGTGCCAGCAGTGATTGGACTAGCGGCTCCAATGAGCAGTTCTTC. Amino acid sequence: CASSDWTSGSNEQFF.

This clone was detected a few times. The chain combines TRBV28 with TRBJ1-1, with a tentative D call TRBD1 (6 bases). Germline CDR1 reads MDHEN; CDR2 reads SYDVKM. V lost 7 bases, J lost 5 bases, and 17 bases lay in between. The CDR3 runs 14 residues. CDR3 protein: CASILLQGGTEAFF. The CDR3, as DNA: TGTGCCAGCATTCTCCTACAGGGAGGGACTGAAGCTTTCTTT.

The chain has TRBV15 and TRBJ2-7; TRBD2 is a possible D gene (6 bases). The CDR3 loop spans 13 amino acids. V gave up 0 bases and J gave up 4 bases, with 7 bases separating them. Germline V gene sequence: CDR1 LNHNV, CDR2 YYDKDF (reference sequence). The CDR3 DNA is TGTGCCACCAGCAGAGAGGGGGGTTACGAGCAGTACTTC. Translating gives CATSREGGYEQYF.

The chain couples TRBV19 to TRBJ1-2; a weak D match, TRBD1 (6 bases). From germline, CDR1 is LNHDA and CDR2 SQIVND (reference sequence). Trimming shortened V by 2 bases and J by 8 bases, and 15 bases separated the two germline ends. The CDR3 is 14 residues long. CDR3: CASSITGGRDGYTF. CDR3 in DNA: TGTGCCAGTAGTATAACGGGGGGCCGCGACGGCTACACCTTC. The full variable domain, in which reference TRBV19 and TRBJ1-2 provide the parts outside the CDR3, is DGGITQSPKYLFRKEGQNVTLSCEQNLNHDAMYWYRQDPGQGLRLIYYSQIVNDFQKGDIAEGYSVSREKKESFPLTVTSAQKNPTAFYLCASSITGGRDGYTFGSGTRLTVV.

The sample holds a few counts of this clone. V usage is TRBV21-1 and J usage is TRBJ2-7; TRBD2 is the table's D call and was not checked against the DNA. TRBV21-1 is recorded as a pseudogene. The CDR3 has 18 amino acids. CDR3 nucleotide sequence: TGTGCCAGCAGCAAGGAGGGAGGATTAGCGGTAAGCTCCTACGAGCAGTACTTC. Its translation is CASSKEGGLAVSSYEQYF.

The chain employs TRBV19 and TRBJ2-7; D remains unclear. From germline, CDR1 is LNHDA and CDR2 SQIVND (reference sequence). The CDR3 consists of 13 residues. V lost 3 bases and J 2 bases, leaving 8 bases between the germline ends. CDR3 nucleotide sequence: TGTGCCAGTAGTATCCAGTCAACCTACGAGCAGTACTTC. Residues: CASSIQSTYEQYF. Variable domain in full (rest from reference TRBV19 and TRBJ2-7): DGGITQSPKYLFRKEGQNVTLSCEQNLNHDAMYWYRQDPGQGLRLIYYSQIVNDFQKGDIAEGYSVSREKKESFPLTVTSAQKNPTAFYLCASSIQSTYEQYFGPGTRLTVT.

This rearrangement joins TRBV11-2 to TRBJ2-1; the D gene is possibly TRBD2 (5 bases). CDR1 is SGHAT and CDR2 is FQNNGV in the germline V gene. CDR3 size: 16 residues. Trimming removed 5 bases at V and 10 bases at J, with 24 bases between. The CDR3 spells CASSPRRSDLLAEQFF. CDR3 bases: TGTGCCAGCAGCCCCCGCAGGTCGGACCTCTTAGCGGAGCAGTTCTTC. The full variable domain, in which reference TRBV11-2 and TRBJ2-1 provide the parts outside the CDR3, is EAGVAQSPRYKIIEKRQSVAFWCNPISGHATLYWYQQILGQGPKLLIQFQNNGVVDDSQLPKDRFSAERLKGVDSTLKIQPAKLEDSAVYLCASSPRRSDLLAEQFFGPGTRLTVL.

DNA for the CDR3: TGTGCCAGCAGTAGCGGGGAGACCTACAATGAGCAGTTCTTC. Translated, it gives CASSSGETYNEQFF. V and J are TRBV11-3 and TRBJ2-1, with TRBD2 matching 8 bases. Per germline, CDR1 SGHNT and CDR2 YENEEA. The CDR3 is made up of 14 amino acids. V dropped 6 bases and J dropped 2; count of bases not matched to a gene: 3. The full variable domain, with the rest looked up from reference TRBV11-3 and TRBJ2-1, is EAGVVQSPRYKIIEKKQPVAFWCNPISGHNTLYWYLQNLGQGPELLIRYENEEAVDDSQLPKDRFSAERLKGVDSTLKIQPAELGDSAVYLCASSSGETYNEQFFGPGTRLTVL.

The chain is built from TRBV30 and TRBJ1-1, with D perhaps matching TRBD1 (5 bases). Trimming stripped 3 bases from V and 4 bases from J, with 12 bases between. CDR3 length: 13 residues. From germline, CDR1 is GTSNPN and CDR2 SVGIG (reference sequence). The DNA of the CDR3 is TGTGCCTGGAGGCGGGGCGGGAGCACTGAAGCTTTCTTT. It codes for CAWRRGGSTEAFF.

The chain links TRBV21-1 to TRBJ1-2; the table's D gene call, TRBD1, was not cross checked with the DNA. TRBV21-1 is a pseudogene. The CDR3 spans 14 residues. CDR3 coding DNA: TGTGCCAGCAGTTTGGGACAGGGGGAACATGGCTACACCTTC. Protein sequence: CASSLGQGEHGYTF.

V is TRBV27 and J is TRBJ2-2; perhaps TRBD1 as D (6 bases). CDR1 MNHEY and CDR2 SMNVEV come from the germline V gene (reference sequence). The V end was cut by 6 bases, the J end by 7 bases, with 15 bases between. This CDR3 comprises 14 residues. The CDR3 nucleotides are TGTGCCAGCAGAGGACAGCCACAGGGCGGGGAGCTGTTTTTT. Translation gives CASRGQPQGGELFF.

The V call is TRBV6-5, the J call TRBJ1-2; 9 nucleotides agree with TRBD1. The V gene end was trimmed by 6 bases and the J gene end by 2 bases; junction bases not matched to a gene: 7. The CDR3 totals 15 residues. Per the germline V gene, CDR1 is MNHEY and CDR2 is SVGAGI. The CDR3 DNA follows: TGTGCCAGCAGCTCGACAGGGGGGCTCAACTATGGCTACACCTTC. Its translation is CASSSTGGLNYGYTF.

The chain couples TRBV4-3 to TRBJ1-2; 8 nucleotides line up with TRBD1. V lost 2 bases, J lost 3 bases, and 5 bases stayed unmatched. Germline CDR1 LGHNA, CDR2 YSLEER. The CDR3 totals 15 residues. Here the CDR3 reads CASSQRTGSDYGYTF. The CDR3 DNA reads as TGCGCCAGCAGCCAAAGGACAGGGTCCGACTATGGCTACACCTTC.

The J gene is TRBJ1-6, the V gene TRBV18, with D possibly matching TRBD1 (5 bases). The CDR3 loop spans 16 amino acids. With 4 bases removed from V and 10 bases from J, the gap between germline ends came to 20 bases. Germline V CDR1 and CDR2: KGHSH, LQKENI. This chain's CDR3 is CASSREGRRVSSPLHF. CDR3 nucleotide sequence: TGTGCCAGCTCACGCGAGGGACGGAGGGTAAGCTCACCCCTCCACTTT.

CDR3 nucleotides: TGCGCCAGCAGCCAAGATTTCGGGGACTTTTATCAGCCCCAGCATTTT. Translating it yields CASSQDFGDFYQPQHF. The V call is TRBV4-1, the J call TRBJ1-5; a weak D match, TRBD1 (5 bases). The CDR3 runs to 16 residues. Between the trimmed V and J ends, which lost 0 bases and 5 bases, there was a span of 14 bases. In germline, CDR1 is MGHRA, CDR2 YSYEKL.

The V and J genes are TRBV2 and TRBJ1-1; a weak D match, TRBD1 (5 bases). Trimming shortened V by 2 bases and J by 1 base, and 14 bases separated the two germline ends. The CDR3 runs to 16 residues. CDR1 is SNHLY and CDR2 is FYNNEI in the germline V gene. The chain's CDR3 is CASSERGGGSNTEAFF. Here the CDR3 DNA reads TGTGCCAGCAGTGAAAGAGGTGGGGGGTCGAACACTGAAGCTTTCTTT.

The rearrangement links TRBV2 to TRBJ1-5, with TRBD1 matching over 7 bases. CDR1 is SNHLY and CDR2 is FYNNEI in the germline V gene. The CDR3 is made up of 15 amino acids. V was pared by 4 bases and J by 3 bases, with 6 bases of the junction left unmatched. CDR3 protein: CASSGGTEANQPQHF. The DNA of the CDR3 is TGTGCCAGCAGTGGCGGGACAGAGGCCAATCAGCCCCAGCATTTT.

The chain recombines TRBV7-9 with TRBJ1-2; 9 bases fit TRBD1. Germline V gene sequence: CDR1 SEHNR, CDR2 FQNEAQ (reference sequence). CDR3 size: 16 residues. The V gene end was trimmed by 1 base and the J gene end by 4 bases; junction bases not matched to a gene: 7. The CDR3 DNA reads TGTGCCAGCAGCTTAGGATGGGACAGGGACTCCTATGGCTACACCTTC. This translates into CASSLGWDRDSYGYTF.

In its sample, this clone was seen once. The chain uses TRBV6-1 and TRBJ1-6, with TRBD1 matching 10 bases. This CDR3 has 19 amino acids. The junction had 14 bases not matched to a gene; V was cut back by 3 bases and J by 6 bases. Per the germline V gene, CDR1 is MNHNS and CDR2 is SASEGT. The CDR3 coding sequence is TGTGCCAGCAGTGAGGGTAGGGACAGGGGTTGGGGACCTAATTCACCCCTCCACTTT. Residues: CASSEGRDRGWGPNSPLHF.

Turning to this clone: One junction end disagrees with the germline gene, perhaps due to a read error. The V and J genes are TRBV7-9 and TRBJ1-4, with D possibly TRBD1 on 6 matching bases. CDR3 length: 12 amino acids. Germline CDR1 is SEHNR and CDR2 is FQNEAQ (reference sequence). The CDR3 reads CSSKGGGEKLFF. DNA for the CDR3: TGTTCCAGCAAAGGGGGTGGGGAAAAACTGTTTTTT. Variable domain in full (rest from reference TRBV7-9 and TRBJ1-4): DTGVSQNPRHKITKRGQNVTFRCDPISEHNRLYWYRQTLGQGPEFLTYFQNEAQLEKSRLLSDRFSAERPKGSFSTLEIQRTEQGDSAMYLCSSKGGGEKLFFGSGTQLSVL.

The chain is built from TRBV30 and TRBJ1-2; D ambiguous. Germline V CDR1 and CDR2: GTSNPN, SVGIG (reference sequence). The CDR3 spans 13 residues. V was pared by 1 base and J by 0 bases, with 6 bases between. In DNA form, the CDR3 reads TGTGCCTGGAGTGGGGGAGCTAACTATGGCTACACCTTC. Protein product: CAWSGGANYGYTF.

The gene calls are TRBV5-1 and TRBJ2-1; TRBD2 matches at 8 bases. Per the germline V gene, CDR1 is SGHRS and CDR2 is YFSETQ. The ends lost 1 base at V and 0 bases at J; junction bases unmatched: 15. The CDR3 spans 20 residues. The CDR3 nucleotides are TGCGCCAGCAGCTTGACTAGCGGTGTTAATCGAAAAAGCTCCTACAATGAGCAGTTCTTC. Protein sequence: CASSLTSGVNRKSSYNEQFF.

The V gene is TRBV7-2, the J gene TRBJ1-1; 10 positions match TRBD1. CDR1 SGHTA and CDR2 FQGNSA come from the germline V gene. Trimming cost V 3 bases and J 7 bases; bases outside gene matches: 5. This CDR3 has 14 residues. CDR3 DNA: TGTGCCAGCAGCTTGACAGGGGGCATTGGTGAAGCTTTCTTT. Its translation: CASSLTGGIGEAFF. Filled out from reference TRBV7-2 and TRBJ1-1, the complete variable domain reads GAGVSQSPSNKVTEKGKDVELRCDPISGHTALYWYRQSLGQGLEFLIYFQGNSAPDKSGLPSDRFSAERTGGSVSTLTIQRTQQEDSAVYLCASSLTGGIGEAFFGQGTRLTVV.